Below are 14 T cell receptor beta chains sequenced from a single sample in a study of spatial heterogeneity in lung cancer. Study outcomes and limitations: Expanded intratumoral alpha and beta TCR counts tracked tumor mutation counts.

These receptors' targets are unknown. Described time point: sample taken at primary tumor resection. TCRdb reprocessed the 5' RACE reads with MiXCR, giving one entry per CDR3 protein. Of some 100,000 distinct CDR3 sequences detected, nearly 4.5% appear once; the ten largest clones hold approximately 21%. The sequences come from lung tumor tissue, collected at surgery. These receptors were taken from a male donor with early-stage non-small cell lung cancer.

The rearrangement uses TRBV28 and TRBJ1-2, with 7 bases that match TRBD1. Trimming removed 7 bases from V and 6 bases from J; junction bases left unmatched: 11. Germline V gene sequence: CDR1 MDHEN, CDR2 SYDVKM. The CDR3 has 14 residues. CDR3 in amino acids: CASTLLAGGNGYTF. The CDR3 bases are TGTGCCAGCACCTTGCTGGCAGGGGGGAATGGCTACACCTTC.

This clonotype was seen repeatedly, ten times or more. The V call is TRBV4-1, the J call TRBJ1-5; 7 bases are a match to TRBD1. This CDR3 is built from 15 residues. With V trimmed by 4 bases and J by 4 bases, 7 bases remained unmatched. Germline assignment: CDR1 MGHRA and CDR2 YSYEKL. CDR3 DNA sequence: TGCGCCAGCAGCCTAGGGGCAGGGGGAAATCAGCCCCAGCATTTT. Translated: CASSLGAGGNQPQHF.

This clonotype was recorded at least ten times. The chain couples TRBV28 to TRBJ2-3; 8 bases are a match to TRBD2. J gave up 5 bases and V 4 bases, and 5 bases lay outside the gene matches. Germline assignment: CDR1 MDHEN and CDR2 SYDVKM. The CDR3 spans 14 residues. The CDR3 nucleotides are TGTGCCAGCAGTTCAGCGGGAGTAATAGATACGCAGTATTTT. Protein sequence: CASSSAGVIDTQYF.

This clonotype appeared a few times. The chain combines TRBV7-2 with TRBJ2-1, with 8 bases matching TRBD2. The CDR3 covers 16 residues. The J segment lost 9 bases and the V segment lost 2 bases, leaving 12 bases of the junction unmatched. Germline CDR1 SGHTA, CDR2 FQGNSA. CDR3 region: CASSLLGVGAGGEQFF. CDR3 sequence (DNA): TGTGCCAGCAGCTTATTGGGGGTCGGTGCGGGAGGTGAGCAGTTCTTC.

This clonotype has just a few counts. V is TRBV7-2 and J is TRBJ1-3, with TRBD1 matching over 7 bases. Per the germline V gene, CDR1 is SGHTA and CDR2 is FQGNSA. The CDR3 is made up of 14 amino acids. Germline trimming cut 6 bases from V and 1 base from J; bases unmatched to any gene: 3. The CDR3: CASRPGGSGNTIYF. CDR3 sequence (DNA): TGTGCCAGCAGACCAGGGGGTTCTGGAAACACCATATATTTT.

This clonotype was seen a handful of times. The gene calls are TRBV20-1 and TRBJ1-5; no clear D gene. V was cut by 0 bases and J by 11 bases, with 5 bases left in between. CDR1 is DFQATT, CDR2 SNEGSKA, per germline (reference sequence). The CDR3 runs to 10 residues. The CDR3 DNA sequence: TGCAGTGCTAGAGATGTGACCCAGCATTTT. Its protein is CSARDVTQHF.

This clonotype was seen many times. The CDR3 DNA reads as TGTGCCAGCAGGAAGGGACGGGAGGGCCGCGTTCCAGAGACCCAGTACTTC. Its protein product is CASRKGREGRVPETQYF. V usage is TRBV28 and J usage is TRBJ2-5, with TRBD2 identical over 8 bases. The germline CDR1 and CDR2 sequences are MDHEN and SYDVKM. The V gene end was trimmed by 6 bases and the J gene end by 4 bases; junction bases not matched to a gene: 16. This CDR3 has 17 residues.

This clonotype was observed many times. This chain links TRBV11-2 with TRBJ2-7, with 12 bases fitting TRBD1. Germline V gives CDR1 SGHAT, CDR2 FQNNGV. The CDR3 has 14 amino acids. The ends lost 5 bases at V and 10 bases at J; junction bases unmatched: 9. CDR3 protein: CASSPTGTGGGQYF. The CDR3 DNA is TGTGCCAGCAGCCCTACAGGGACAGGGGGCGGTCAGTACTTC.

A few counts support this clonotype. The V call is TRBV7-9, the J call TRBJ2-7; tentatively, D is TRBD1 or TRBD2 (5 bases each). Germline CDR1 is SEHNR and CDR2 is FQNEAQ (reference sequence). CDR3 length: 14 amino acids. The ends were cut back, 1 base at V and 6 bases at J, with 13 bases in the middle. Here the CDR3 reads CASSLDLGRGEQYF. The CDR3 nucleotides read TGTGCCAGCAGCTTAGACCTGGGACGAGGCGAGCAGTACTTC.

The V call is TRBV6-2 or TRBV6-3, the J call TRBJ2-7; the D is unclear. This CDR3 region has 12 residues. Germline V lookup: CDR1 MNHEY, CDR2 SVGEGT. V lost 6 bases and J lost 6, with 12 bases in between. CDR3 region: CASSRNLGEQYF. The CDR3 DNA sequence: TGTGCCAGCAGCCGCAACCTGGGCGAGCAGTACTTC.

At least ten counts were recorded for this clonotype. The chain recombines TRBV7-9 with TRBJ2-1; 7 nucleotides match TRBD2. This CDR3 has 15 residues. The ends lost 3 bases at V and 5 bases at J; junction bases unmatched: 7. CDR1 is SEHNR and CDR2 is FQNEAQ in the germline V gene (reference sequence). Written as DNA, the CDR3 is TGTGCCAGCAGCTTTCCCAGCGGGATAAACAATGAGCAGTTCTTC. Amino acid sequence: CASSFPSGINNEQFF. The whole variable domain, remainder taken from reference TRBV7-9 and TRBJ2-1, is DTGVSQNPRHKITKRGQNVTFRCDPISEHNRLYWYRQTLGQGPEFLTYFQNEAQLEKSRLLSDRFSAERPKGSFSTLEIQRTEQGDSAMYLCASSFPSGINNEQFFGPGTRLTVL.

This clonotype was picked up many times. CDR3 sequence: CAIGRTGPYEQYF. CDR3 bases: TGTGCCATCGGGAGGACAGGGCCCTACGAGCAGTACTTC. The V call is TRBV10-3, the J call TRBJ2-7; 8 nucleotides line up with TRBD1. The CDR3 consists of 13 residues. Germline lookup yields CDR1 ENHRY and CDR2 SYGVKD. Trimming took 8 bases from V and 2 from J; bases not matched to a gene: 5.

In this sample, this clonotype turned up many times. V gene TRBV20-1 combines with J gene TRBJ1-5; possible D gene TRBD1, 5 bases. CDR1 and CDR2 from the germline V gene are DFQATT and SNEGSKA (reference sequence). Trimming took 3 bases from V and 4 from J, leaving 10 bases between them. The CDR3 is 13 amino acids. DNA for the CDR3: TGCAGTGCTAGGAGGACACAGAATCAGCCCCAGCATTTT. Its translation is CSARRTQNQPQHF.

This clonotype appeared many times. The gene calls are TRBV13 and TRBJ2-6, with D unresolved. CDR1 is PRHDT and CDR2 is FYEKMQ in the germline V gene (reference sequence). The CDR3 contains 13 residues. Trimming took 7 bases from V and 4 from J, leaving 8 bases between them. The CDR3 reads CASTPIGANVLTF. Here the CDR3 DNA reads TGTGCCAGCACCCCTATCGGGGCCAACGTCCTGACTTTC.